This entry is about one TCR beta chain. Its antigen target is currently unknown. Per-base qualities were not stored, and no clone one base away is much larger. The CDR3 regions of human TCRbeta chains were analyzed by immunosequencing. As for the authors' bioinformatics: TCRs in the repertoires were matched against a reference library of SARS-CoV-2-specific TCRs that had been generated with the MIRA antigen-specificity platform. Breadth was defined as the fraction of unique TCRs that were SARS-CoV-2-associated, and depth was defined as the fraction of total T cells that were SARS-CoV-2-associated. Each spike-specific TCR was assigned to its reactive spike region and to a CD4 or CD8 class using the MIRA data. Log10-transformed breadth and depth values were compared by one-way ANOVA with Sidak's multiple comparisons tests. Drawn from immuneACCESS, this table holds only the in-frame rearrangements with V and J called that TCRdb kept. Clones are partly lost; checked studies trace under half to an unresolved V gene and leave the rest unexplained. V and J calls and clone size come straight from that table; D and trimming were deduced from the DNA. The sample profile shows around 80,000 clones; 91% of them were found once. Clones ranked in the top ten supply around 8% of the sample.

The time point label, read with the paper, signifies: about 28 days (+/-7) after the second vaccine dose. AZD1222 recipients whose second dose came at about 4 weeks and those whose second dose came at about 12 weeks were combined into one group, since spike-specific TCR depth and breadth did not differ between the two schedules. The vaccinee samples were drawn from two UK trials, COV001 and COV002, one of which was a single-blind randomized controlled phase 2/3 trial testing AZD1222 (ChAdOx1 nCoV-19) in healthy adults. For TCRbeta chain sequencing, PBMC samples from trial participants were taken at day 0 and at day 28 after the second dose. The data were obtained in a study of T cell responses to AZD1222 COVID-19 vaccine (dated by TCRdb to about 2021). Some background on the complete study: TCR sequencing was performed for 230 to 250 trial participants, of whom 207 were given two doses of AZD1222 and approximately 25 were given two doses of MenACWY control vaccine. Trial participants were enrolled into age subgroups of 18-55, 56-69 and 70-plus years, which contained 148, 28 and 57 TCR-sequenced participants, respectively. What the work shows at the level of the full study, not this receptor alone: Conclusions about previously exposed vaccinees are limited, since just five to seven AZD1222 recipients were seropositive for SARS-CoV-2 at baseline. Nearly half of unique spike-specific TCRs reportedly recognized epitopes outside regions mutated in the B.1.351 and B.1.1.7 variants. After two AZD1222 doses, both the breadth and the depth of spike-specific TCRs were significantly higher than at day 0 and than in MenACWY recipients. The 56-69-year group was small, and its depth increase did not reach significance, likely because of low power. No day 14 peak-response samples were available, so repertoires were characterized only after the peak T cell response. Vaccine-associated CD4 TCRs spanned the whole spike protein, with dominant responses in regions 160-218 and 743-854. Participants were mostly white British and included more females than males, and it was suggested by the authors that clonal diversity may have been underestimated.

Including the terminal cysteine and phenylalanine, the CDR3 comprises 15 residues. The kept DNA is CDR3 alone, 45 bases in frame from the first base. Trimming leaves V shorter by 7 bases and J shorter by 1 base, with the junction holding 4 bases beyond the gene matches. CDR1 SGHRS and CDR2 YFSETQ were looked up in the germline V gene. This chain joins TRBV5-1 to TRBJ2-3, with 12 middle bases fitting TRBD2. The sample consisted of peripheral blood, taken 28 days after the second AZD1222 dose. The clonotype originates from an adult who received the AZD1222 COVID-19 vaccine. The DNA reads TGCGCCAGCGGGCGACTAGCGGGGGGCACAGATACGCAGTATTTT. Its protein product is CASGRLAGGTDTQYF.